The 22 T cell receptor beta chains below all came from one sample that was sequenced in a study of blood T cell repertoires in COVID-19. Using immunoSEQ multiplex PCR, the repertoire was profiled, and TCRdb retains in-frame clones only, with some absent. The data contain 180,000 or so clones, about 88% of them singletons. The sample consisted of peripheral blood. Receptors were obtained from a man in his late teens or twenties with acute or convalescent COVID-19.

This chain uses TRBV7-3 with TRBJ2-1, with 7 bases matching TRBD1. Trimming took 5 bases from V and 4 from J; bases not matched to a gene: 17. CDR1 and CDR2 (germline): SGHTA, FQGTGA. The CDR3 has 18 residues. The CDR3 sequence: CASSPSPTGDRVYNEQFF. Written as DNA, the CDR3 is TGTGCCAGCAGCCCCTCCCCCACCGGCGACAGGGTATACAATGAGCAGTTCTTC.

The chain combines TRBV5-1 with TRBJ1-2; tentative D call: TRBD1 (5 bases). The CDR3 extends over 12 amino acids. CDR1 and CDR2 from the germline V gene are SGHRS and YFSETQ. Trimming shortened V by 5 bases and J by 7 bases, and 12 bases separated the two germline ends. The CDR3 sequence is CASSTGSPGYTF. The CDR3 nucleotides are TGCGCCAGCAGTACAGGTAGTCCTGGCTACACCTTC.

The chain joins TRBV19 to TRBJ1-2; D is ambiguous. The CDR3 is 12 residues long. Germline V gives CDR1 LNHDA, CDR2 SQIVND (reference sequence). V lost 3 bases, J lost 7 bases, and 9 bases lay in between. CDR3 nucleotide sequence: TGTGCCAGTAGTATGCGAGGGTCTGGCTACACCTTC. It yields the protein CASSMRGSGYTF.

The chain has TRBV6-5 and TRBJ1-2; TRBD1 matches at 8 bases. Germline trimming cut 2 bases from V and 2 bases from J; bases unmatched to any gene: 4. The CDR3 sequence is 15 residues long. CDR1 MNHEY and CDR2 SVGAGI come from the germline V gene. The CDR3 spells CASSYLQGANYGYTF. CDR3 bases: TGTGCCAGCAGTTACCTTCAGGGGGCAAACTATGGCTACACCTTC.

The V gene is TRBV19, the J gene TRBJ1-5; weak D call: TRBD1 (5 bases). Germline V CDR1 and CDR2: LNHDA, SQIVND (reference sequence). This CDR3 region has 15 residues. V was pared by 5 bases and J by 6 bases, with 17 bases between. CDR3 DNA: TGTGCCAGTAGTTTCGGGACTCTGGGGGGTCAGCCCCAGCATTTT. Protein sequence: CASSFGTLGGQPQHF.

The gene calls are TRBV6-5 and TRBJ2-2; possible D gene TRBD1, 6 bases. Trimming cost V 7 bases and J 7 bases, with 13 bases left between them. The germline gives CDR1 MNHEY, CDR2 SVGAGI. This CDR3 spans 13 amino acids. CDR3 DNA: TGTGCCAGCACCGAAGGGGGTGGCGGGGAGCTGTTTTTT. The encoded protein is CASTEGGGGELFF.

The chain is built from TRBV4-1 and TRBJ1-1; D perhaps matches TRBD1 (6 bases). V lost 0 bases and J lost 1, with 6 bases in between. CDR1 and CDR2 from the germline V gene are MGHRA and YSYEKL. The CDR3 length is 14 residues. CDR3 nucleotides: TGCGCCAGCAGCCAAGAGGACAGGAACACTGAAGCTTTCTTT. Its protein product is CASSQEDRNTEAFF.

The rearrangement joins TRBV29-1 to TRBJ2-1; 13 nucleotides line up with TRBD2. The CDR3 has 16 residues. Germline V gives CDR1 SQVTM, CDR2 ANQGSEA. The J segment lost 0 bases and the V segment lost 7 bases, leaving 6 bases of the junction unmatched. The CDR3, as DNA: TGCAGCGGTAGGACTAGCGGGGGCCGCTCCTACAATGAGCAGTTCTTC. Its translation: CSGRTSGGRSYNEQFF.

This clone turned up a few times. The chain uses TRBV27 and TRBJ2-1, with D possibly being TRBD1 (5 bases). V shed 4 bases and J shed 6 bases, with 10 bases lying between them. There are 13 residues in the CDR3. Germline lookup yields CDR1 MNHEY and CDR2 SMNVEV (reference sequence). CDR3 nucleotide sequence: TGTGCCAGCAGTTCCTACAGGTCCAATGAGCAGTTCTTC. Translation gives CASSSYRSNEQFF.

This clone was counted a single time. The gene calls are TRBV28 and TRBJ2-5; 9 bases are a match to TRBD1. The CDR3 length is 13 residues. V lost 5 bases to trimming and J lost 8 bases; unmatched junction nucleotides: 6. Germline V gene data show CDR1 as MDHEN and CDR2 as SYDVKM. CDR3 nucleotide sequence: TGTGCCAGCAGTCCGGGGGACAGGGAAACCCAGTACTTC. Translated, it gives CASSPGDRETQYF.

The chain links TRBV7-8 to TRBJ2-2, with 8 bases matching TRBD1. Germline CDR1 and CDR2: SGHVS and FQNEAQ. Unmatched junction bases numbered 13, after V lost 5 bases and J lost 5 bases. The CDR3 covers 17 residues. Written as DNA, the CDR3 is TGTGCCAGCAGCCCCTCGGTAGCCCGGACAGGGACCGGGGAGCTGTTTTTT. Translation: CASSPSVARTGTGELFF.

The J gene is TRBJ2-5, the V gene TRBV24-1; 14 bases line up with TRBD2. With 4 bases clipped from V and 5 bases from J, the junction kept 11 bases outside the gene matches. Germline V gene sequence: CDR1 KGHDR, CDR2 SFDVKD. This CDR3 has 18 residues. CDR3 sequence (DNA): TGTGCCACCAGTGACCGCGGACTAGCGGGGGGCGACGGGGAGACCCAGTACTTC. This gives the protein CATSDRGLAGGDGETQYF.

The chain employs TRBV9 and TRBJ2-5; 13 nucleotides agree with TRBD2. The CDR3 is made up of 16 amino acids. Trimming cost V 2 bases and J 3 bases; bases outside gene matches: 4. CDR1 SGDLS and CDR2 YYNGEE come from the germline V gene. As DNA, the CDR3 is TGTGCCAGCAGCGTTAAAACTAGCGGGGGGGAAGAGACCCAGTACTTC. It translates to CASSVKTSGGEETQYF.

The chain carries TRBV30 and TRBJ1-2, with 7 bases fitting TRBD1. Germline V gene lookup returns CDR1 GTSNPN and CDR2 SVGIG (reference sequence). The length of the CDR3 is 13 residues. J gave up 4 bases and V 5 bases, and 7 bases lay outside the gene matches. In DNA form, the CDR3 reads TGTGCCTGGGACCCGGGACAGCTCTATGGCTACACCTTC. It codes for CAWDPGQLYGYTF.

The chain carries TRBV6-1 and TRBJ2-7, with D unresolved. V lost 2 bases and J 2 bases, leaving 13 bases between the germline ends. This CDR3 comprises 15 residues. The germline gives CDR1 MNHNS, CDR2 SASEGT. CDR3 in amino acids: CASSESQARTYEQYF. Here the CDR3 DNA reads TGTGCCAGCAGTGAAAGCCAGGCGAGAACCTACGAGCAGTACTTC.

Only one count was recorded for this clone. This chain joins TRBV19 and TRBJ2-1; a possible D gene is TRBD2 (6 bases). Germline-derived CDR1 and CDR2 are LNHDA and SQIVND (reference sequence). Trimming removed 5 bases from V and 3 bases from J, with 20 bases in between. The length of the CDR3 is 17 residues. The CDR3 DNA reads TGTGCCAGTAGTCAAACCGCGGGGAGCGGCTACTACAATGAGCAGTTCTTC. Translated, it gives CASSQTAGSGYYNEQFF.

The rearrangement joins TRBV19 to TRBJ1-1, with D unclear. Looked up from germline, CDR1 is LNHDA and CDR2 is SQIVND (reference sequence). Trimming shortened V by 6 bases and J by 1 base, and 18 bases separated the two germline ends. This CDR3 is built from 16 residues. The CDR3 loop reads CASSSYVVEGNTEAFF. CDR3 DNA sequence: TGTGCCAGTAGCTCCTACGTCGTAGAGGGGAACACTGAAGCTTTCTTT.

The chain employs TRBV5-6 and TRBJ2-1; TRBD1 matches at 7 bases. The CDR3 contains 11 residues. V gave up 4 bases and J gave up 15 bases; unmatched junction bases: 7. Germline CDR1 and CDR2: SGHDT and YYEEEE. CDR3 DNA sequence: TGTGCCAGCAGCCAGGGGGAAGTGTGGTTCTTC. It translates to CASSQGEVWFF.

The genes are TRBV28 and TRBJ2-1, with 7 bases aligning to TRBD1. V lost 6 bases to trimming and J lost 9 bases; unmatched junction nucleotides: 11. This CDR3 comprises 14 residues. Germline V gives CDR1 MDHEN, CDR2 SYDVKM. The CDR3 DNA is TGTGCCAGCAGGCCCGACGGACAGGCGGTTGAGCAGTTCTTC. Residues: CASRPDGQAVEQFF. Based on the CDR3 plus reference TRBV28 and TRBJ2-1, the full variable domain is DVKVTQSSRYLVKRTGEKVFLECVQDMDHENMFWYRQDPGLGLRLIYFSYDVKMKEKGDIPEGYSVSREKKERFSLILESASTNQTSMYLCASRPDGQAVEQFFGPGTRLTVL.

The chain carries TRBV3-1 (or the pseudogene TRBV3-2) and TRBJ1-1, with D unclear. V lost 3 bases and J lost 0, with 8 bases in between. This CDR3 comprises 14 residues. Germline V lookup: CDR1 LGHDT, CDR2 YNNKEL (reference sequence). The CDR3 reads CASSQARMNTEAFF. The CDR3 DNA sequence: TGTGCCAGCAGCCAGGCCCGTATGAACACTGAAGCTTTCTTT.

This clone was observed a single time. The chain links TRBV9 to TRBJ2-2, with TRBD1 matching over 11 bases. Germline-derived CDR1 and CDR2 are SGDLS and YYNGEE. V dropped 4 bases and J dropped 6; count of bases not matched to a gene: 14. The CDR3 has 18 amino acids. The CDR3 DNA reads as TGTGCCAGCAGCCTAAAGTCAGGACAGGGGGCTCGTGCCGGGGAGCTGTTTTTT. Encoded protein: CASSLKSGQGARAGELFF.

The chain uses TRBV29-1 and TRBJ1-2; 7 nucleotides line up with TRBD1. V was clipped by 3 bases and J by 2 bases; unmatched bases: 3. The CDR3 contains 13 residues. Germline loops: CDR1 SQVTM, CDR2 ANQGSEA. CDR3 bases: TGCAGCGTTGACGGACAGGAGAACTATGGCTACACCTTC. Residues: CSVDGQENYGYTF.